The 6 T cell receptor beta chains given below trace back to one sample, sequenced in a study of shared clonotypes between healthy human individuals. Profiled with immunoSEQ multiplex PCR; TCRdb holds only in-frame clones, not every one. The sample holds a few hundred thousand clones, over 95% seen once. Positive CCR7 selection of CD45RO-negative cells yielded the naive CD8 cells, and terminally differentiated effector memory CD45RA+ cells were excluded. Sequenced: naive CD8+ T cells sorted from blood. Receptor source: a woman aged 25 to 39 in good health.

The chain employs TRBV19 and TRBJ1-1; 10 nucleotides agree with TRBD1. There are 13 residues in the CDR3. V shed 7 bases, J shed 7 bases, and the junction held 6 bases outside the gene matches. Germline lookup yields CDR1 LNHDA and CDR2 SQIVND (reference sequence). In DNA, the CDR3 is TGTGCCAGTACCCCCGGGACAGGGGTTGAAGCTTTCTTT. Translation gives CASTPGTGVEAFF.

This sequence joins TRBV2 and TRBJ2-7; possible D gene TRBD2, 6 bases. Germline values: CDR1 SNHLY, CDR2 FYNNEI. The CDR3 runs to 16 residues. Trimming took 0 bases from V and 3 from J, leaving 15 bases between them. CDR3 loop: CASSEAPWASVYEQYF. CDR3 bases: TGTGCCAGCAGTGAAGCCCCATGGGCTAGCGTCTACGAGCAGTACTTC.

The rearrangement uses TRBV7-9 and TRBJ2-7, with TRBD2 identical over 8 bases. V was pared by 7 bases and J by 2 bases, with 7 bases of the junction left unmatched. Germline CDR1 reads SEHNR; CDR2 reads FQNEAQ (reference sequence). This CDR3 contains 14 residues. CDR3 sequence reads: CASTSGTRPYEQYF. The CDR3 DNA follows: TGTGCCAGCACTTCCGGGACTAGGCCCTACGAGCAGTACTTC.

This sequence joins TRBV5-6 and TRBJ2-2; D perhaps matches TRBD2 (5 bases). This CDR3 region has 13 residues. Trimming pared 2 bases from V and 6 bases from J, leaving 8 bases between. In germline, CDR1 is SGHDT, CDR2 YYEEEE. CDR3 sequence reads: CASSFGGSGELFF. CDR3 sequence (DNA): TGTGCCAGCAGCTTTGGCGGGTCCGGGGAGCTGTTTTTT.

The rearrangement joins TRBV4-1 to TRBJ2-7; no firm D call. Germline V gene lookup returns CDR1 MGHRA and CDR2 YSYEKL. The CDR3 is made up of 13 amino acids. Trimming pared 2 bases from V and 6 bases from J, leaving 11 bases between. The CDR3 coding sequence is TGCGCCAGCAGCCAATATATGGACGGCGAGCAGTACTTC. Translating it yields CASSQYMDGEQYF.

About this clone: Other nucleotide sequences in the sample specify the same CDR3. J is TRBJ1-1 and V is TRBV7-9; the D is unclear. CDR3 length: 13 residues. Trimming left V 2 bases short and J 0 bases short, with 4 bases between. CDR1 and CDR2 from the germline V gene are SEHNR and FQNEAQ (reference sequence). This CDR3 is CASSLPVNTEAFF. The CDR3 DNA sequence: TGTGCCAGCAGCTTACCTGTGAACACTGAAGCTTTCTTT.